The subject of this entry is one T cell receptor beta chain. This sample was included in a study of siplizumab effects on memory and regulatory T cells. The ends lost 0 bases at V and 9 bases at J; junction bases unmatched: 8. CDR3 length: 17 amino acids. Germline CDR1 is SGHRS and CDR2 is YFSETQ. Sequencing of each sample assayed about 10^5 TCR templates. Measured with immunoSEQ multiplex PCR; TCRdb has only the in-frame clones, and not every one. Of 80,000 to 130,000 clones in the sample, about 90% were seen once. Sequencing was done on a sample of Tregs sorted from blood. The chain recombines TRBV5-1 with TRBJ1-6; 11 bases fit TRBD1. The sequence came from a human donor in good health. The CDR3 sequence: CASSLGTGTGGLSPLHF. Written as DNA, the CDR3 is TGCGCCAGCAGCTTGGGGACCGGGACAGGGGGTCTTTCACCCCTCCACTTT.